This T cell receptor (beta chain) was found in a study of cytomegalovirus exposure and HLA in healthy donors. The study, taken as a whole, reports: Per published accounts, TCR beta sequences correctly predicted the HLA-A and HLA-B alleles of most subjects.

The study ran its PCR with 60 Vbeta and 13 Jbeta primers. Libraries were prepared by immunoSEQ multiplex PCR; TCRdb keeps only in-frame clonotypes and omits some of them. The table gives about 200,000 clones; the top ten clones make up about 6% of it. Concerning this clone: What it binds is unknown.

The donors, nominally healthy at sampling, likely had unrecorded immune exposures. CDR3 length: 16 residues. Germline V CDR1 and CDR2: GTSNPN, SVGIG (reference sequence). With 3 bases clipped from V and 7 bases from J, the junction kept 12 bases outside the gene matches. The V call is TRBV30, the J call TRBJ2-1; TRBD1 agrees at 10 bases. The specimen was PBMCs. This receptor was obtained from a man younger than 45 in good health and CMV-seronegative. The CDR3 sequence is CAWRARQGAIMNEQFF. The CDR3 nucleotides read TGTGCCTGGAGGGCCCGACAGGGGGCGATTATGAATGAGCAGTTCTTC.